These 14 T cell receptor beta chains originate from one sample sequenced in a study of T cell responses to AZD1222 COVID-19 vaccine. Libraries were prepared by immunoSEQ multiplex PCR; TCRdb keeps only in-frame clonotypes and omits some of them. The data hold roughly 190,000 clones, with approximately 91% observed a single time. The source was peripheral blood, collected on day 0 of AZD1222 vaccination. These receptors were taken from an adult in good health.

This chain connects TRBV7-2 to TRBJ1-4; a weak D match, TRBD1 (5 bases). The CDR3 length is 15 residues. From germline, CDR1 is SGHTA and CDR2 FQGNSA. Trimming removed 3 bases at V and 8 bases at J, with 16 bases between. The DNA for the CDR3 is TGTGCCAGCAGCTTGGCGGGTACCCAGGGAGAAAAACTGTTTTTT. Its protein product is CASSLAGTQGEKLFF.

Written as DNA, the CDR3 is TGCAGTGCTAGTTCAGGGGCCCAGAATGAAAAACTGTTTTTT. The encoded protein is CSASSGAQNEKLFF. The chain links TRBV20-1 to TRBJ1-4; tentative D call: TRBD1 (6 bases). Trimming stripped 3 bases from V and 5 bases from J, with 13 bases between. This CDR3 has 14 residues. Germline V CDR1 and CDR2: DFQATT, SNEGSKA (reference sequence).

The J gene is TRBJ1-4, the V gene TRBV29-1, with a weak D call TRBD1 (5 bases). The CDR3 sequence is 15 residues long. CDR1 SQVTM and CDR2 ANQGSEA come from the germline V gene. Trimming removed 4 bases at V and 8 bases at J, with 20 bases between. In DNA, the CDR3 is TGCAGCGTTGGGGATACAGGCGGGGATTCGGAAAAACTGTTTTTT. It codes for CSVGDTGGDSEKLFF. Combining the CDR3 with reference TRBV29-1 and TRBJ1-4 gives the whole variable domain SAVISQKPSRDICQRGTSLTIQCQVDSQVTMMFWYRQQPGQSLTLIATANQGSEATYESGFVIDKFPISRPNLTFSTLTVSNMSPEDSSIYLCSVGDTGGDSEKLFFGSGTQLSVL.

This sequence joins TRBV9 and TRBJ1-1; unclear D gene. The CDR3 is 13 amino acids. The germline V gene has CDR1 SGDLS and CDR2 YYNGEE. Trimming shortened V by 2 bases and J by 2 bases, and 7 bases separated the two germline ends. CDR3 nucleotide sequence: TGTGCCAGCAGCGTTTCTCTTAACACTGAAGCTTTCTTT. This codes for CASSVSLNTEAFF.

The genes are TRBV6-5 and TRBJ2-1, with 8 nucleotides matching TRBD2. This CDR3 contains 13 residues. J was trimmed by 8 bases and V by 6 bases; bases with no gene match: 6. The germline V gene encodes CDR1 MNHEY and CDR2 SVGAGI. The CDR3, as DNA: TGTGCCAGCAGGAAGGGTAGCGGGGATGAGCAGTTCTTC. As protein: CASRKGSGDEQFF.

This clone was recorded a few times. The chain couples TRBV7-3 to TRBJ2-3; 12 bases match TRBD2. Looked up from germline, CDR1 is SGHTA and CDR2 is FQGTGA. Trimming at V came to 5 bases and at J to 7 bases, leaving 13 bases not matched to a gene. This CDR3 region has 17 residues. The CDR3: CASSPASTSGGLNTQYF. The CDR3 region has the DNA TGTGCCAGCAGCCCCGCCTCGACTAGCGGGGGTCTCAATACGCAGTATTTT.

The rearrangement uses TRBV24-1 and TRBJ1-5; 7 nucleotides match TRBD1. This CDR3 has 18 residues. Trimming at V came to 0 bases and at J to 4 bases, leaving 11 bases not matched to a gene. Germline CDR1 and CDR2: KGHDR and SFDVKD. CDR3 nucleotides: TGTGCCACCAGTGATTTGCCAAATAGACAGGGCCCTAATCAGCCCCAGCATTTT. It yields the protein CATSDLPNRQGPNQPQHF.

This chain uses TRBV27 with TRBJ1-5; 7 positions agree with TRBD1. The ends lost 6 bases at V and 9 bases at J; junction bases unmatched: 8. The CDR3 is made up of 13 amino acids. CDR1 and CDR2 from the germline V gene are MNHEY and SMNVEV (reference sequence). CDR3 coding DNA: TGTGCCAGCAGCCGTACAGGGGACCGGCCCCAGCATTTT. Protein: CASSRTGDRPQHF.

This rearrangement joins TRBV19 to TRBJ2-1; 8 bases map to TRBD2. The CDR3 is 10 amino acids. The germline V gene encodes CDR1 LNHDA and CDR2 SQIVND (reference sequence). V was clipped by 7 bases and J by 15 bases; unmatched bases: 5. The CDR3 loop reads CASKRESLFF. For the CDR3, the DNA is TGTGCCAGTAAGCGGGAGAGTTTGTTCTTC.

The rearrangement links TRBV28 to TRBJ2-7; the D gene is possibly TRBD2 (6 bases). Germline CDR1 MDHEN, CDR2 SYDVKM. The CDR3 has 14 residues. The ends were cut back, 6 bases at V and 5 bases at J, with 17 bases in the middle. Written as DNA, the CDR3 is TGTGCCAGCAGCCTGACTAGTGGATCCCACGAGCAGTACTTC. It translates to CASSLTSGSHEQYF.

V is TRBV18 and J is TRBJ1-1; TRBD1 aligns across 7 bases. The CDR3 spans 15 residues. With 2 bases clipped from V and 3 bases from J, the junction kept 6 bases outside the gene matches. The germline gives CDR1 KGHSH, CDR2 LQKENI. CDR3 region: CASSPRQGSDTEAFF. The CDR3, as DNA: TGTGCCAGCTCACCAAGACAGGGCTCGGACACTGAAGCTTTCTTT.

The chain is built from TRBV7-8 and TRBJ2-1; 9 positions agree with TRBD1. This CDR3 is built from 16 residues. Germline V lookup: CDR1 SGHVS, CDR2 FQNEAQ. With 5 bases clipped from V and 1 base from J, the junction kept 6 bases outside the gene matches. This CDR3 is CASSHPGQGSYNEQFF. Here the CDR3 DNA reads TGTGCCAGCAGCCATCCCGGACAGGGGTCCTACAATGAGCAGTTCTTC. The complete variable domain, with remaining parts taken from reference TRBV7-8 and TRBJ2-1, reads GAGVSQSPRYKVAKRGQDVALRCDPISGHVSLFWYQQALGQGPEFLTYFQNEAQLDKSGLPSDRFFAERPEGSVSTLKIQRTQQEDSAVYLCASSHPGQGSYNEQFFGPGTRLTVL.

This clone was seen a handful of times. The chain carries TRBV7-8 and TRBJ1-2, with 7 positions matching TRBD1. Germline values: CDR1 SGHVS, CDR2 FQNEAQ. The J segment lost 7 bases and the V segment lost 1 base, leaving 6 bases of the junction unmatched. The CDR3 runs 14 residues. The CDR3 DNA is TGTGCCAGCAGCTTAGACAGGGGAGTGTCTGGCTACACCTTC. Residues: CASSLDRGVSGYTF.

The rearrangement uses TRBV3-1 (or the pseudogene TRBV3-2) and TRBJ1-5, with D possibly matching TRBD1 (5 bases). Germline CDR1 is LGHDT and CDR2 is YNNKEL (reference sequence). CDR3 size: 12 residues. Trimming cost V 3 bases and J 11 bases, with 11 bases left between them. CDR3 DNA sequence: TGTGCCAGCAGCCAGGGGCTCGGGGCCCAGCATTTT. Its protein product is CASSQGLGAQHF.